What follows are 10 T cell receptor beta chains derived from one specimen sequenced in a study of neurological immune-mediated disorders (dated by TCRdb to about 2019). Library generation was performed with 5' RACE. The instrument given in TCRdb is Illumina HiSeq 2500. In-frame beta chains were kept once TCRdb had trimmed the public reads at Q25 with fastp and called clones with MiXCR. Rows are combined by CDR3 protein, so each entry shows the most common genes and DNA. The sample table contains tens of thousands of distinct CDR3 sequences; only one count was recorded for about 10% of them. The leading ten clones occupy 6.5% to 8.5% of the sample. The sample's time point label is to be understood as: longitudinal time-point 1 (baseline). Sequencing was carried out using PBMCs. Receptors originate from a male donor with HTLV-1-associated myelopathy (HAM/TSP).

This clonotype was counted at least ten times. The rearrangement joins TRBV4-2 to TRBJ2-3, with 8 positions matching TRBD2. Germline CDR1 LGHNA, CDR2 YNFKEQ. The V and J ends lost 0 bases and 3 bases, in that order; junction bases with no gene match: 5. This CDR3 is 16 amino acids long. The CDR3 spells CASSQESAGATDTQYF. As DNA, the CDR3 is TGTGCCAGCAGCCAAGAATCAGCGGGAGCAACAGATACGCAGTATTTT.

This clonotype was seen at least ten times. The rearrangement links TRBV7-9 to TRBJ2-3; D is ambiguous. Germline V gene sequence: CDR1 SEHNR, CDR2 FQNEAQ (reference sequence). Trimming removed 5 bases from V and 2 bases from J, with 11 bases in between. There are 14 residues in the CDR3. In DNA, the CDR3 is TGTGCCAGCAGCCCCTCAGGATTCACAGATACGCAGTATTTT. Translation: CASSPSGFTDTQYF. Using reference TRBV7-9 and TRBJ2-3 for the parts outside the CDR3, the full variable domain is DTGVSQNPRHKITKRGQNVTFRCDPISEHNRLYWYRQTLGQGPEFLTYFQNEAQLEKSRLLSDRFSAERPKGSFSTLEIQRTEQGDSAMYLCASSPSGFTDTQYFGPGTRLTVL.

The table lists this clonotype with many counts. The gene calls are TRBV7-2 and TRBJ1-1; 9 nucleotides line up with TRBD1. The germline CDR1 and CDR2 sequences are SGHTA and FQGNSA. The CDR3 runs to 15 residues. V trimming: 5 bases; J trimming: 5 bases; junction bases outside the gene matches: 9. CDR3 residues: CASSLQGAGGTEAFF. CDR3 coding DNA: TGTGCCAGCAGCCTACAGGGGGCTGGTGGGACTGAAGCTTTCTTT.

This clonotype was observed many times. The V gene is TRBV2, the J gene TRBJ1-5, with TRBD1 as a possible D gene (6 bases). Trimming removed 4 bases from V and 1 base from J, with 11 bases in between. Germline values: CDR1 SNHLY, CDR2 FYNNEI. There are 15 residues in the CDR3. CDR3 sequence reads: CASSAQGLSNQPQHF. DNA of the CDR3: TGTGCCAGCAGTGCACAGGGTTTAAGCAATCAGCCCCAGCATTTT.

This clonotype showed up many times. This CDR3 is CSAPVVGGRNTGELFF. Here the CDR3 DNA reads TGCAGTGCTCCTGTCGTGGGGGGCCGTAACACCGGGGAGCTGTTTTTT. The V call is TRBV20-1, the J call TRBJ2-2; the D gene could be TRBD1 or TRBD2 (6 bases each). The CDR3 is 16 amino acids. The V gene lost 5 bases and the J gene lost 2 bases, with 18 bases spanning the gap. Germline CDR1 reads DFQATT; CDR2 reads SNEGSKA (reference sequence).

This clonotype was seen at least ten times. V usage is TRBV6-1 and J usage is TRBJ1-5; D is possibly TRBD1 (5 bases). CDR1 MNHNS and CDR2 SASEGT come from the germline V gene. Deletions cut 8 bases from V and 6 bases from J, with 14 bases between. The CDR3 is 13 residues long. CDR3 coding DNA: TGTGCCAGCGGGGAGGGGATGAGTCAGCCCCAGCATTTT. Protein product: CASGEGMSQPQHF.

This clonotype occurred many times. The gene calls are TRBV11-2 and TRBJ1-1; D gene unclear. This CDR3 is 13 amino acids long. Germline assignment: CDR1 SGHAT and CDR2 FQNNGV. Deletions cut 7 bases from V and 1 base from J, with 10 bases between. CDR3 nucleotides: TGTGCCAGCACAAGGAGTTGGAACACTGAAGCTTTCTTT. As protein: CASTRSWNTEAFF.

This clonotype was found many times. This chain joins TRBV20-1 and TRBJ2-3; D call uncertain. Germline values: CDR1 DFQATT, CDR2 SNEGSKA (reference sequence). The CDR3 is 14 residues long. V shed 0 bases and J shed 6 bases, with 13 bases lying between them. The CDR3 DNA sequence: TGCAGTGCTAGAGATTTAGCCTCCACGGATACGCAGTATTTT. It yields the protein CSARDLASTDTQYF.

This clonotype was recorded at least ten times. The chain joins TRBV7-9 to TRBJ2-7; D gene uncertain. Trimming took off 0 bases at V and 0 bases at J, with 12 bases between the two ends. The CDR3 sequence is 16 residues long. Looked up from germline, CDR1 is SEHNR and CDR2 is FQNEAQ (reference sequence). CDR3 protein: CASSLAGAGSSYEQYF. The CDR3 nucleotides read TGTGCCAGCAGCTTAGCCGGCGCCGGAAGCTCCTACGAGCAGTACTTC.

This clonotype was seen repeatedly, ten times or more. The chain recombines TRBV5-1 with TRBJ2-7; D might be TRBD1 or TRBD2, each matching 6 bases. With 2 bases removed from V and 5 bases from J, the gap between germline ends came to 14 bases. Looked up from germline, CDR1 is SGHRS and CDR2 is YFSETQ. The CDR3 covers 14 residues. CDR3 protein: CASSFDRGDDEQYF. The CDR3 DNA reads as TGCGCCAGCAGCTTTGATAGGGGGGATGACGAGCAGTACTTC.